The 28 T cell receptor beta chains reported below all come from one sample, sequenced in a study of cytomegalovirus exposure and HLA in healthy donors. 60 Vbeta and 13 Jbeta primers were used in PCR. The protocol was immunoSEQ multiplex PCR, while the TCRdb copy is restricted to in-frame clones and leaves out a portion. The sample consists of over 80,000 clones, approximately 73% of them appearing once. Source material: PBMCs. These receptors came from a man aged 40-49 years in good health and CMV-seronegative.

CDR3 amino acids: CTSIQGLAGYNEQFF. The CDR3 DNA follows: TGCACCAGCATTCAAGGACTAGCGGGCTACAATGAGCAGTTCTTC. This sequence joins TRBV1 and TRBJ2-1; the D segment call TRBD2 is taken from the table without a DNA check. TRBV1 is a pseudogene segment. The CDR3 contains 15 residues.

This sequence joins TRBV7-2 and TRBJ2-5; 10 bases agree with TRBD1. CDR1 is SGHTA, CDR2 FQGNSA, per germline. This CDR3 comprises 15 residues. The trim removed 5 bases at V and 4 bases at J, leaving 7 bases unmatched. CDR3 in amino acids: CASSADRGRGETQYF. In DNA form, the CDR3 reads TGTGCCAGCAGCGCAGACAGGGGGCGCGGAGAGACCCAGTACTTC. Combining the CDR3 with reference TRBV7-2 and TRBJ2-5 gives the whole variable domain GAGVSQSPSNKVTEKGKDVELRCDPISGHTALYWYRQSLGQGLEFLIYFQGNSAPDKSGLPSDRFSAERTGGSVSTLTIQRTQQEDSAVYLCASSADRGRGETQYFGPGTRLLVL.

This chain uses TRBV18 with TRBJ2-1; maybe TRBD1 (5 bases). There are 14 residues in the CDR3. Trimming cost V 3 bases and J 4 bases, with 10 bases left between them. CDR1 is KGHSH and CDR2 is LQKENI in the germline V gene. The CDR3: CASSPPTAYNEQFF. CDR3 DNA: TGTGCCAGCTCACCTCCGACAGCTTACAATGAGCAGTTCTTC.

This clone was seen a single time. This rearrangement joins TRBV7-9 to TRBJ2-5, with TRBD2 matching 9 bases. In germline, CDR1 is SEHNR, CDR2 FQNEAQ (reference sequence). The CDR3 sequence is 15 residues long. V shed 6 bases, J shed 2 bases, and the junction held 7 bases outside the gene matches. The DNA for the CDR3 is TGTGCCAGCAGACTGACCCTAGCGGGACAAGAGACCCAGTACTTC. Amino acid sequence: CASRLTLAGQETQYF.

J is TRBJ1-1 and V is TRBV18; D gene ambiguous. Germline CDR1 KGHSH, CDR2 LQKENI. The V end was cut by 4 bases, the J end by 1 base, with 7 bases between. The CDR3 extends over 13 amino acids. This chain's CDR3 is CASSRPGNTEAFF. Here the CDR3 DNA reads TGTGCCAGCTCACGCCCGGGGAACACTGAAGCTTTCTTT.

This chain joins TRBV7-2 and TRBJ2-7; no definite D call. The CDR3 covers 13 residues. The V gene lost 4 bases and the J gene lost 5 bases, with 12 bases spanning the gap. The germline gives CDR1 SGHTA, CDR2 FQGNSA. CDR3 amino acids: CASSWLDSHEQYF. The CDR3 coding sequence is TGTGCCAGCAGCTGGCTAGATTCCCACGAGCAGTACTTC.

The J gene is TRBJ2-2, the V gene TRBV28, with a weak D call TRBD1 (6 bases). This CDR3 comprises 14 residues. The V and J ends lost 3 bases and 4 bases respectively, with 9 bases between them. Germline V CDR1 and CDR2: MDHEN, SYDVKM. DNA of the CDR3: TGTGCCAGCAGTTTCGTAGGGGGCACCGGGGAGCTGTTTTTT. Encoded protein: CASSFVGGTGELFF.

The chain is built from TRBV27 and TRBJ2-7; D may be TRBD2 (6 bases). The CDR3 consists of 14 residues. Trimming shortened V by 3 bases and J by 4 bases, and 13 bases separated the two germline ends. Looked up from germline, CDR1 is MNHEY and CDR2 is SMNVEV (reference sequence). The DNA of the CDR3 is TGTGCCAGCAGTTTGACTAGTCTTTTATACGAGCAGTACTTC. This sequence encodes CASSLTSLLYEQYF.

The chain couples TRBV7-9 to TRBJ1-2; D is perhaps TRBD1 (6 bases). CDR1 and CDR2 (germline): SEHNR, FQNEAQ (reference sequence). The V and J ends lost 8 bases and 4 bases respectively, with 20 bases between them. The CDR3 is 15 residues long. The CDR3 sequence is CASSWEGPGAYGYTF. CDR3 nucleotides: TGTGCCAGCTCCTGGGAGGGGCCAGGGGCCTATGGCTACACCTTC.

The chain carries TRBV6-5 and TRBJ1-5; TRBD1 might be the D (5 bases). CDR3 size: 14 residues. Germline V gene lookup returns CDR1 MNHEY and CDR2 SVGAGI. V lost 7 bases, J lost 9 bases, and 19 bases lay in between. In DNA form, the CDR3 reads TGTGCCAGCACCGCGACCCCAGGGTCCGGGCCCCAGCATTTT. Translation gives CASTATPGSGPQHF.

As for this clone: Its ends do not fully match the called genes, so a read error is possible. CDR3 DNA: TGTGCCAGCAGAGAAGGGGCAGGCGTCCATGGCTACACCTTC. This sequence encodes CASREGAGVHGYTF. The chain carries TRBV2 and TRBJ1-2; perhaps TRBD1 as D (5 bases). Germline V gene lookup returns CDR1 SNHLY and CDR2 FYNNEI. This CDR3 spans 14 amino acids.

This clone was observed a handful of times. V gene TRBV7-2 combines with J gene TRBJ2-3; no clear D. CDR1 is SGHTA, CDR2 FQGNSA, per germline. With 2 bases removed from V and 0 bases from J, the gap between germline ends came to 9 bases. The CDR3 contains 15 residues. The CDR3 is CASSLIGPSTDTQYF. The CDR3 DNA reads TGTGCCAGCAGCTTAATTGGGCCCAGCACAGATACGCAGTATTTT.

The chain carries TRBV10-3 and TRBJ1-4; 10 bases fit TRBD1. Germline V gene sequence: CDR1 ENHRY, CDR2 SYGVKD. The CDR3 consists of 12 residues. V was clipped by 8 bases and J by 7 bases; unmatched bases: 1. The CDR3 DNA follows: TGTGCCATCGGGACAGGGGCTGAAAAACTGTTTTTT. This encodes CAIGTGAEKLFF.

The chain joins TRBV7-3 to TRBJ2-1, with a weak D call TRBD1 (5 bases). The CDR3 is 11 amino acids. Germline lookup yields CDR1 SGHTA and CDR2 FQGTGA. V dropped 4 bases and J dropped 9 bases, with 7 bases sitting between them. The CDR3 is CASSSGAEQFF. The CDR3 nucleotides are TGTGCCAGCAGCTCTGGGGCTGAGCAGTTCTTC.

The J gene is TRBJ2-7, the V gene TRBV6-5, with D unclear. This CDR3 has 14 residues. Trimming took off 0 bases at V and 3 bases at J, with 9 bases between the two ends. Germline CDR1 MNHEY, CDR2 SVGAGI. CDR3: CASSYSHTIYEQYF. CDR3 sequence (DNA): TGTGCCAGCAGTTACTCGCATACAATCTACGAGCAGTACTTC.

This clone was detected only a few times. This rearrangement joins TRBV7-8 to TRBJ2-3, with a possible D match to TRBD2 (7 bases). Germline values: CDR1 SGHVS, CDR2 FQNEAQ. V dropped 2 bases and J dropped 3 bases, with 12 bases sitting between them. The CDR3 length is 15 residues. The chain's CDR3 is CASSLRGGRTDTQYF. For the CDR3, the DNA is TGTGCCAGCAGCTTAAGGGGGGGGAGAACAGATACGCAGTATTTT.

J is TRBJ1-6 and V is TRBV7-8; 10 positions agree with TRBD1. V lost 5 bases and J lost 8; bases outside the gene matches: 9. Germline V gives CDR1 SGHVS, CDR2 FQNEAQ. CDR3 length: 16 residues. The CDR3 DNA reads TGTGCCAGCAGCCTTAACTCCGGGACAGGGGATTCACCCCTCCACTTT. This gives the protein CASSLNSGTGDSPLHF.

The chain combines TRBV12-5 with TRBJ1-4; unclear D gene. From germline, CDR1 is LGHNT and CDR2 FRNRAP. This CDR3 comprises 14 residues. V was clipped by 6 bases and J by 3 bases, with 11 bases between them. CDR3 loop: CASGIGVSNEKLFF. The CDR3 DNA sequence: TGTGCTAGTGGAATCGGGGTTTCTAATGAAAAACTGTTTTTT.

This rearrangement joins TRBV23-1 to TRBJ2-1, with TRBD2 identical over 13 bases. TRBV23-1 is sorted into the ORF group, with uncertain function. Trimming took 4 bases from V and 13 from J; bases not matched to a gene: 10. CDR3 length: 15 residues. The CDR3 DNA sequence: TGCGCCAGCAGTCTCCTGAAAGGGACTAGCGGGGCCCAGTTCTTC. Translated: CASSLLKGTSGAQFF.

This clone is a singleton in its sample. This chain links TRBV4-2 with TRBJ2-5; TRBD1 might be the D (6 bases). Germline loops: CDR1 LGHNA, CDR2 YNFKEQ. This CDR3 contains 15 residues. Trimming took 4 bases from V and 2 from J, leaving 14 bases between them. The CDR3 nucleotides are TGTGCCAGCAGCCTAATGTCCGGACAGCAAGAGACCCAGTACTTC. This translates into CASSLMSGQQETQYF.

This sequence joins TRBV7-6 and TRBJ1-5; D is perhaps TRBD1 (6 bases). The V end lost 5 bases, the J end lost 5 bases, and 16 bases lay between the germline ends. The length of the CDR3 is 15 residues. CDR1 and CDR2 from the germline V gene are SGHVS and FNYEAQ. In DNA, the CDR3 is TGTGCCAGCAGCCCCGGGACAAAGCGTGATCAGCCCCAGCATTTT. As protein: CASSPGTKRDQPQHF.

The chain has TRBV5-4 and TRBJ2-1; D call uncertain. The CDR3 sequence is 16 residues long. Germline CDR1 SGHNT, CDR2 YYREEE (reference sequence). Between the trimmed V and J ends, which lost 4 bases and 2 bases, there was a span of 16 bases. The CDR3 DNA reads TGTGCCAGCAGCGACTCCCCAGACTTTACCTACAATGAGCAGTTCTTC. Its protein product is CASSDSPDFTYNEQFF.

CDR3: CASRTRVREQYF. Here the CDR3 DNA reads TGTGCCAGCAGGACCAGGGTTAGGGAGCAGTACTTC. This chain connects TRBV6-1 to TRBJ2-7; perhaps TRBD1 as D (5 bases). The CDR3 spans 12 residues. Germline V gene lookup returns CDR1 MNHNS and CDR2 SASEGT. The V end was cut by 6 bases, the J end by 7 bases, with 13 bases between.

This clone was seen a few times. The rearrangement joins TRBV5-1 to TRBJ2-1; 16 nucleotides line up with TRBD2. V gave up 3 bases and J gave up 9 bases; unmatched junction bases: 9. Per the germline V gene, CDR1 is SGHRS and CDR2 is YFSETQ. The CDR3 length is 17 residues. CDR3 loop: CASSWTPGLAGGPEQFF. In DNA, the CDR3 is TGCGCCAGCAGCTGGACGCCGGGACTAGCGGGGGGGCCTGAGCAGTTCTTC.

The chain uses TRBV4-1 and TRBJ1-1; TRBD1 matches at 7 bases. The CDR3 runs 13 residues. Germline loops: CDR1 MGHRA, CDR2 YSYEKL. V shed 1 base, J shed 5 bases, and the junction held 1 base outside the gene matches. The CDR3 loop reads CASSQGQGTEAFF. CDR3 DNA sequence: TGCGCCAGCAGCCAAGGACAGGGTACTGAAGCTTTCTTT.

The chain links TRBV2 to TRBJ2-3; 12 nucleotides line up with TRBD2. After removal of 8 bases from V and 5 bases from J, the junction contained 5 bases not matched to a gene. CDR1 and CDR2 (germline): SNHLY, FYNNEI. The CDR3 covers 14 residues. This CDR3 reads CASCLAGGIDTQYF. For the CDR3, the DNA is TGTGCCAGCTGCCTAGCGGGGGGGATAGATACGCAGTATTTT.

The chain is built from TRBV19 and TRBJ1-1; weak D call: TRBD1 (5 bases). This CDR3 has 14 amino acids. V lost 3 bases, J lost 7 bases, and 15 bases lay in between. Germline CDR1 and CDR2: LNHDA and SQIVND (reference sequence). Here the CDR3 reads CASSILTGTYEAFF. In DNA, the CDR3 is TGTGCCAGTAGTATTCTGACCGGGACTTATGAAGCTTTCTTT.

The chain combines TRBV11-1 with TRBJ2-7; TRBD1 matches at 7 bases. The CDR3 length is 15 residues. The V gene's germline CDR1 is SGHAT and CDR2 FQDESV (reference sequence). V was clipped by 3 bases and J by 2 bases; unmatched bases: 7. The CDR3, as DNA: TGTGCCAGCAGCTTTTCCGGGACAGAGACCTACGAGCAGTACTTC. It codes for CASSFSGTETYEQYF.